The clone carrying this T cell receptor (beta chain) has just a few counts. The sample belongs to a study of neurological immune-mediated disorders. Synthesis of cDNA used 5'RACE (with 10-nucleotide random UMIs). TCRdb reanalysed the 5' RACE reads using MiXCR and keeps one entry per CDR3 protein. Counted here are 55,000 to 65,000 distinct CDR3 sequences, around 3.8% occurring once; the ten biggest clones make up over 2%. The CDR3 has 14 residues. With 10 bases clipped from V and 3 bases from J, the junction kept 8 bases outside the gene matches. The TCR originated in a woman aged 45-65 years with multiple sclerosis. Input material: PBMCs. The chain carries TRBV12-3 or TRBV12-4 and TRBJ2-1; 8 bases fit TRBD2. The CDR3 sequence is CATGGGGLYNEQFF. As DNA, the CDR3 is TGTGCCACCGGGGGGGGAGGGCTCTACAATGAGCAGTTCTTC.